This T cell receptor beta chain appears in the sequencing data of a study of T cell changes during pregnancy in multiple sclerosis (dated by TCRdb to between 2017 and 2020). Background for the entire study: Changes in the T cell repertoire over the course of pregnancy were examined in this study in women with multiple sclerosis.

Details on this clone: Its binding antigen is unknown. No clone much larger than this one lies a single base away; base qualities are absent.

CDR1 and CDR2 are read off the germline V gene as SGHVS and FQNEAQ. The CDR3 sequence holds 14 residues, the cysteine and phenylalanine included. Only the CDR3 DNA stays, 42 bases, in frame from base 1. V loses 4 bases of germline sequence and J loses 10 bases, and the interval between the two ends is 16 bases. Libraries were prepared through the immunoSEQ multiplex PCR assay. Here the immuneACCESS table is served through TCRdb, limited to in-frame sequences with V and J called. Missing clones are a known gap in these copies; in checked studies unresolved V genes cover under half, and the rest lacks a known reason. This sample lists some 80,000 clones; 90% to 95% were detected once. More than 0.9% of the sample lies in the top ten.

The sequence derives from a female donor with multiple sclerosis, enrolled in a pregnancy study. The sequence joins TRBV7-8 to TRBJ1-4, with no confidently assigned D gene. Sample: peripheral blood, taken in the first trimester of pregnancy. The DNA sequence is given as TGTGCCAGCAGCTCCCAGCGCACGGCCCCAAAACTGTTTTTT. This gives the protein CASSSQRTAPKLFF.